A selection of T cell receptor beta chains follows, all from one sample in a study of Ad26.COV2.S vaccination and SARS-CoV-2 variants. Repertoires were generated with immunoSEQ multiplex PCR, while TCRdb's copy carries only in-frame clones and drops some. The sample contains about 350,000 clones, about 85% of which appear only once. The sample in question was peripheral blood, obtained in a trial of Ad26.COV2.S vaccine versus placebo. The receptors were gathered from a person between 18 and 59 years old who received the Ad26.COV2.S COVID-19 vaccine or a placebo. Each CDR3 is given with its conserved first and last residue.

j_call	v_call	cdr3_aa
TRBJ2-5	TRBV6-5	CATVILGTQYF
TRBJ1-5	TRBV3-1/TRBV3-2	CASSQGGAEQPQHF
TRBJ1-1	TRBV27	CASSLSRGEDTEAFF
TRBJ2-3	TRBV9	CASSVATVGGQVTDTQYF
TRBJ1-1	TRBV4-3	CASSQGTGAGDTEAFF
TRBJ1-3	TRBV6-5	CASSYSGGVDTIYF
TRBJ2-7	TRBV14	CASSPSGARRGEQYF
TRBJ2-7	TRBV6-5	CASSYSVGFLKEQYF
TRBJ1-5	TRBV28	CASWGAYSNQPQHF
TRBJ2-7	TRBV7-2	CASSPSSYEQYF
TRBJ2-3	TRBV3-1/TRBV3-2	CASSPSPGQGADTQYF
TRBJ1-4	TRBV5-1	CASSLAGFATNEKLFF
TRBJ2-7	TRBV30	CAWSVKAGNYEQYF
TRBJ1-1	TRBV10-2	CASSVSLSYTEAFF
TRBJ1-5	TRBV25-1	CASSVSEINQPQHF
TRBJ2-7	TRBV27	CASSLSGGRDEQYF
TRBJ1-6	TRBV3-1/TRBV3-2	CASSQDSLRTGTSSYNSPLHF
TRBJ1-1	TRBV7-8	CASSSLRTGLFTEAFF
TRBJ2-5	TRBV5-1	CASSYPGQSQETQYF
TRBJ2-1	TRBV19	CASSWGFFNEQFF
TRBJ2-5	TRBV28	CASRTSGGETQYF
TRBJ2-1	TRBV18	CASSLTGTSGNEQFF
TRBJ2-7	TRBV27	CASSFSGGSYEQYF
TRBJ2-7	TRBV6-6	CASRAGAGEQYF
TRBJ2-3	TRBV4-3	CASSLLGTTTDTQYF
TRBJ1-6	TRBV28	CASSLPGENNSPLHF
TRBJ2-5	TRBV10-3	CAITPRGEDRETQYF
TRBJ1-1	TRBV6-2/TRBV6-3	CASSSPRVSTEAFF
TRBJ2-1	TRBV20-1	CSASGVGRDEQFF
TRBJ2-3	TRBV27	CASSRSTDTQYF
TRBJ2-3	TRBV2	CASSPSGGKSDTQYF
TRBJ1-5	TRBV6-2/TRBV6-3	CASTPRGRGSNQPQHF